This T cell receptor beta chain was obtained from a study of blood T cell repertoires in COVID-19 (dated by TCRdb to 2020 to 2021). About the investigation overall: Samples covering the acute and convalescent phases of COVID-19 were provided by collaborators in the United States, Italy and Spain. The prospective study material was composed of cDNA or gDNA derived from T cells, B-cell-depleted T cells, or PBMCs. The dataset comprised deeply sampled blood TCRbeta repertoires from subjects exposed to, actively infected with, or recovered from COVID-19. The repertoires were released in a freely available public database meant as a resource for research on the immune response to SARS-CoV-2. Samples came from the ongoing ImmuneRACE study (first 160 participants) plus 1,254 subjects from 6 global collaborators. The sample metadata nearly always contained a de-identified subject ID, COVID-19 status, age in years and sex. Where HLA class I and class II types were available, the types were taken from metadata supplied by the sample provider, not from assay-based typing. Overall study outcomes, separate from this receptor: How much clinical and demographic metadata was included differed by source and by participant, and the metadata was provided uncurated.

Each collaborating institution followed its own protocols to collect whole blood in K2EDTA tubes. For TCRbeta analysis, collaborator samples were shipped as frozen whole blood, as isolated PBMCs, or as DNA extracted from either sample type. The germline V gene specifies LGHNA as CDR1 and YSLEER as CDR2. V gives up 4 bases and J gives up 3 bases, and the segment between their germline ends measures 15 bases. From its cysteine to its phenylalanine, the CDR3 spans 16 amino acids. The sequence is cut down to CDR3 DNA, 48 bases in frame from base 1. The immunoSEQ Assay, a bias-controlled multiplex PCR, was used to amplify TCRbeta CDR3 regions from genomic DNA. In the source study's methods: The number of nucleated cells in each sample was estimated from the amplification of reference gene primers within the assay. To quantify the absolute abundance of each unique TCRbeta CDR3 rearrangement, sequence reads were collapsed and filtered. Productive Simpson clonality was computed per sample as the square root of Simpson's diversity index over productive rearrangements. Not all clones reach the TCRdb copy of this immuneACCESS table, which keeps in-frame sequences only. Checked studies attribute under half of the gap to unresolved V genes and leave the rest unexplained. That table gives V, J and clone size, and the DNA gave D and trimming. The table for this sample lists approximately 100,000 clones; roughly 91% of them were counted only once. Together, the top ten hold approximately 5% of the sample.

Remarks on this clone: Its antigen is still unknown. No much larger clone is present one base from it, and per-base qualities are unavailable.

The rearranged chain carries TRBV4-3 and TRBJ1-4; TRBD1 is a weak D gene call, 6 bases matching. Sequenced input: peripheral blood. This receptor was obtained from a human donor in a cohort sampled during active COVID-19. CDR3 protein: CASSPDRILANEKLFF. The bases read TGCGCCAGCAGCCCCGACAGGATTTTGGCTAATGAAAAACTGTTTTTT.